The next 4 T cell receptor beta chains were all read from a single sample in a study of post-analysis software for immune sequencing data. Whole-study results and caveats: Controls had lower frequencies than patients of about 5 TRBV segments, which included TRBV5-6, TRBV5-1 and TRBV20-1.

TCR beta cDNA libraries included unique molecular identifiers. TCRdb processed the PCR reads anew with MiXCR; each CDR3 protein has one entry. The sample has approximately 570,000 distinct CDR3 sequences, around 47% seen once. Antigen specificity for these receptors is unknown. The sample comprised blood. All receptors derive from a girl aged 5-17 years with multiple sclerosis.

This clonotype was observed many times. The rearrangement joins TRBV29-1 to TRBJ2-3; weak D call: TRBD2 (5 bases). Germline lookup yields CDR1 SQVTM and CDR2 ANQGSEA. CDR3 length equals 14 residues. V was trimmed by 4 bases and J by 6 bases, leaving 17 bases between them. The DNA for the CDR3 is TGCAGCGTTGGGGCGACTACCTTGGCGGATACGCAGTATTTT. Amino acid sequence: CSVGATTLADTQYF.

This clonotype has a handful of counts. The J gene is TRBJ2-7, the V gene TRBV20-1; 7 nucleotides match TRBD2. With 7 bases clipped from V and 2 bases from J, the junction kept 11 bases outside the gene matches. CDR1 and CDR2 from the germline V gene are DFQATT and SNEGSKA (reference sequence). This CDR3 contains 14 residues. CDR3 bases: TGCAGTGTCAGTAGCTCGCGGGGGACCTACGAGCAGTACTTC. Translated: CSVSSSRGTYEQYF.

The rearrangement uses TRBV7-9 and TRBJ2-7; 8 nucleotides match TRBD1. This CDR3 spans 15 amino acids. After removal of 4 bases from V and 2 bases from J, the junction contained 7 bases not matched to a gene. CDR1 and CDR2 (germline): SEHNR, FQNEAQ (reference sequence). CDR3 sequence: CASSSLGQGTYEQYF. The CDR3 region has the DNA TGTGCCAGCAGCTCCCTAGGACAGGGAACCTACGAGCAGTACTTC.

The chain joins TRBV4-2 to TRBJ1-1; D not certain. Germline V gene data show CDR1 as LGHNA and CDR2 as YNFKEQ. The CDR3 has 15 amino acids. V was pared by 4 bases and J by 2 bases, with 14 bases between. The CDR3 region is CASSRHGGGNTEAFF. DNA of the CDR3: TGTGCCAGCAGCCGACACGGCGGCGGAAACACTGAAGCTTTCTTT.